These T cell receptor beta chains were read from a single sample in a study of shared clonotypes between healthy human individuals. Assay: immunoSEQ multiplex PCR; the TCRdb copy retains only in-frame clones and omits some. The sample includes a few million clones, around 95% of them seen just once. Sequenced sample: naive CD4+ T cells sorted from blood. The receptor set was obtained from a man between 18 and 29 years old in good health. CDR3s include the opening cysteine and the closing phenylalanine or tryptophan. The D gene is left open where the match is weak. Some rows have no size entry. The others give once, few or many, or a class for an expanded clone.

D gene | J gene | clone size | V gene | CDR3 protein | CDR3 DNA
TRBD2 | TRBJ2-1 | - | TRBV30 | CAWSAQRTSGRAREQFF | TGTGCCTGGAGTGCCCAGCGGACTAGCGGGAGGGCACGGGAGCAGTTCTTC
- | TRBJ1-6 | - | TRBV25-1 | CASSEVSYNSPLHF | TGTGCCAGCAGTGAAGTCAGTTATAATTCACCCCTCCACTTT
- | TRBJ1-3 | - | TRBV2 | CASRTGNTIYF | TGTGCCAGCAGGACAGGAAACACCATATATTTT
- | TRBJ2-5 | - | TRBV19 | CASSMEGGRETQYF | TGTGCCAGTAGTATGGAAGGGGGGCGGGAGACCCAGTACTTC
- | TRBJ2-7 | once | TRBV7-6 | CASSLPLGGYEQYF | TGTGCCAGCAGCTTACCGCTTGGAGGCTACGAGCAGTACTTC
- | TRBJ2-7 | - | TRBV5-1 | CASSLAPTGYEQYF | TGCGCCAGCAGCTTGGCCCCTACAGGCTACGAGCAGTACTTC
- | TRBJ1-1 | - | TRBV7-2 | CASSPGQTMNTEAFF | TGTGCCAGCAGCCCAGGACAGACCATGAACACTGAAGCTTTCTTT
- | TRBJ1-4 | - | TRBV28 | CASSLTLGRENEKLFF | TGTGCCAGCAGTTTAACCTTGGGCAGGGAAAATGAAAAACTGTTTTTT
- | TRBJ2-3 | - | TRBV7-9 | CASSLGSGASTRTDTQYF | TGTGCCAGCAGCTTAGGTTCAGGAGCCTCCACCCGCACAGATACGCAGTATTTT
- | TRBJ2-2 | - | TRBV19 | CASSTTGATNTGELFF | TGTGCCAGTAGTACAACCGGCGCCACGAACACCGGGGAGCTGTTTTTT
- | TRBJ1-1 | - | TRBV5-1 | CASSLGHQENTEAFF | TGCGCCAGCAGCTTGGGACACCAGGAGAACACTGAAGCTTTCTTT
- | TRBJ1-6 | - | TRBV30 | CAWMKGRRFNSPLHF | TGTGCCTGGATGAAGGGACGGCGATTCAATTCACCCCTCCACTTT
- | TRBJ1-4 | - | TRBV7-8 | CASSPMGGAGEKLFF | TGTGCCAGCAGTCCTATGGGGGGGGCAGGTGAAAAACTGTTTTTT
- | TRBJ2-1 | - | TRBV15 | CATSRDRASYNEQFF | TGTGCCACCAGCAGAGATCGGGCTAGCTACAATGAGCAGTTCTTC
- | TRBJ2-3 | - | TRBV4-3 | CASSQDGGGGRDTQYF | TGCGCCAGCAGCCAAGATGGAGGGGGGGGAAGAGATACGCAGTATTTT
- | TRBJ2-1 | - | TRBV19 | CASSLSRDNEQFF | TGTGCCAGTAGTCTTAGCAGGGATAATGAGCAGTTCTTC
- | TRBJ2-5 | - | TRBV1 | CSGAIFLETQYF | TGCTCAGGGGCTATTTTTCTTGAGACCCAGTACTTC
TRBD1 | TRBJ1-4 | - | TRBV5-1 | CASSVGQGVEKLFF | TGCGCCAGCAGCGTGGGACAGGGTGTGGAAAAACTGTTTTTT
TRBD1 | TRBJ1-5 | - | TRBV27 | CASSLDRWQPQHF | TGTGCCAGCAGTCTGGACAGGTGGCAGCCCCAGCATTTT
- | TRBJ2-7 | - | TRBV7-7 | CASSSPPDREGGDEQYF | TGTGCTAGCAGCTCCCCCCCGGACAGGGAAGGGGGGGACGAGCAGTACTTC
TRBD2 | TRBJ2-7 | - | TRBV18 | CASSSSTSGSSYEQYF | TGTGCCAGCTCATCTTCGACTAGCGGGAGCTCCTACGAGCAGTACTTC
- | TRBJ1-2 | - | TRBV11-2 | CASSLDLGGRINGYTF | TGTGCCAGCAGCTTAGATCTGGGGGGGCGCATAAATGGCTACACCTTC
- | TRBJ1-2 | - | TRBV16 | CASSQFQEVYGYTF | TGTGCCAGCAGCCAATTTCAGGAAGTCTATGGCTACACCTTC
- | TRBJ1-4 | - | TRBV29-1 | CSASWGRGEKLFF | TGCAGCGCCAGTTGGGGGCGCGGGGAAAAACTGTTTTTT
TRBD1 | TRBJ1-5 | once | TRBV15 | CATSRGDRTDSNQPQHF | TGTGCCACCAGCAGGGGGGACAGGACAGATAGCAATCAGCCCCAGCATTTT
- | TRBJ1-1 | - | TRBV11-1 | CASSSLGTMNTEAFF | TGTGCCAGCAGCTCCCTCGGCACCATGAACACTGAAGCTTTCTTT
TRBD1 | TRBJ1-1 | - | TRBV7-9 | CASTLGGTGNTEAFF | TGTGCCAGCACCTTAGGGGGGACAGGGAACACTGAAGCTTTCTTT
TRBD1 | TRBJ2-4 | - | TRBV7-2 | CASRAPGQKEYF | TGTGCCAGCAGGGCCCCGGGACAGAAGGAGTACTTC
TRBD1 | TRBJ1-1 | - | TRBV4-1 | CASSPPGQGAANPEAFF | TGCGCCAGCAGCCCTCCGGGACAGGGGGCGGCGAACCCTGAAGCTTTCTTT
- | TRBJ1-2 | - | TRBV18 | CASSPPGPTSSARGYTF | TGTGCCAGCTCACCTCCGGGACCCACTTCTTCAGCCAGGGGCTACACCTTC
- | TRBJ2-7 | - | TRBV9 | CASSMDSRSYEQYF | TGTGCCAGCAGCATGGACAGCCGTTCCTACGAGCAGTACTTC
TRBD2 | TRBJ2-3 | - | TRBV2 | CASSAGLAGTTDTQYF | TGTGCCAGCAGTGCGGGACTAGCGGGAACAACAGATACGCAGTATTTT
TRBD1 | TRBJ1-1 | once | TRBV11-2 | CASSLARGQGGSEAFF | TGTGCCAGCAGCTTAGCCCGGGGACAGGGGGGCTCTGAAGCTTTCTTT
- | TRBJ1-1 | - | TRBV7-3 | CASSFRWGDTEAFF | TGTGCCAGCAGCTTTAGGTGGGGGGACACTGAAGCTTTCTTT
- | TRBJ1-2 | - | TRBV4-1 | CASSQAEQPAVYGYTF | TGCGCCAGCAGCCAAGCGGAACAGCCGGCGGTCTATGGCTACACCTTC
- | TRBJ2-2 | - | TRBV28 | CASSLILTRQRTKDTGELFF | TGTGCCAGCAGTCTAATCCTCACGAGACAGCGAACTAAGGACACCGGGGAGCTGTTTTTT
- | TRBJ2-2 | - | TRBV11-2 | CASSSTANTGELFF | TGTGCCAGCAGCTCGACAGCGAACACCGGGGAGCTGTTTTTT
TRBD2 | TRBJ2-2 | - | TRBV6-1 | CASRLAGGSGELFF | TGTGCCAGCAGACTAGCGGGGGGTAGCGGGGAGCTGTTTTTT
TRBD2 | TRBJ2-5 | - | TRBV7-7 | CASSPLAVQETQYF | TGTGCTAGCAGCCCTCTAGCGGTCCAAGAGACCCAGTACTTC
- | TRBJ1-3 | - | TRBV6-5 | CASSQGRLGNTIYF | TGTGCCAGCAGTCAGGGTCGGCTCGGAAACACCATATATTTT
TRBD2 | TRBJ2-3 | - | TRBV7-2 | CASSLKGRGGTDTQYF | TGTGCCAGCAGCCTGAAAGGGCGGGGGGGCACAGATACGCAGTATTTT
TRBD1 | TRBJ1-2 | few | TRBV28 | CASSFGQGNYGYTF | TGTGCCAGCAGTTTCGGACAGGGAAACTATGGCTACACCTTC
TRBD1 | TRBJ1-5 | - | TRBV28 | CASSPRGTGESQPQHF | TGTGCCAGCAGTCCTAGAGGGACAGGGGAGAGTCAGCCCCAGCATTTT
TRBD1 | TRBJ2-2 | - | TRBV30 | CAWNPGGIGELFF | TGTGCCTGGAATCCAGGGGGCATCGGGGAGCTGTTTTTT
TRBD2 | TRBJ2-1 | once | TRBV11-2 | CASSSRTSGSYNEQFF | TGTGCCAGCAGCTCAAGGACTAGCGGGAGCTACAATGAGCAGTTCTTC
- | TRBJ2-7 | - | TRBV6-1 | CASKLGGQYF | TGTGCCAGCAAGCTCGGTGGGCAGTACTTC
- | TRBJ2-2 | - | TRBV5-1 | CASSLEGVYTGELFF | TGCGCCAGCAGCTTGGAAGGGGTGTACACCGGGGAGCTGTTTTTT
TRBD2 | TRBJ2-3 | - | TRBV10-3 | CAIRQMAGGPHTQYF | TGTGCCATCAGGCAAATGGCGGGAGGGCCTCATACGCAGTATTTT